This TCR beta chain was captured by sequencing in a study of blood T cell repertoires in COVID-19. Sequencing used immunoSEQ multiplex PCR; TCRdb keeps in-frame clones, though not all of them. The data contain about 200,000 clones, approximately 82% of them singletons. The CDR3 consists of 13 residues. V dropped 7 bases and J dropped 3 bases, with 10 bases sitting between them. The clonotype comes from a human donor with acute or convalescent COVID-19. The donor label of this sample is uncertain. This sequence joins TRBV12-3 or TRBV12-4 and TRBJ2-1; a possible D gene is TRBD2 (6 bases). Sequencing was performed on peripheral blood. The chain's CDR3 is CASIWGDYNEQFF. DNA of the CDR3: TGTGCCAGCATCTGGGGGGACTACAATGAGCAGTTCTTC.